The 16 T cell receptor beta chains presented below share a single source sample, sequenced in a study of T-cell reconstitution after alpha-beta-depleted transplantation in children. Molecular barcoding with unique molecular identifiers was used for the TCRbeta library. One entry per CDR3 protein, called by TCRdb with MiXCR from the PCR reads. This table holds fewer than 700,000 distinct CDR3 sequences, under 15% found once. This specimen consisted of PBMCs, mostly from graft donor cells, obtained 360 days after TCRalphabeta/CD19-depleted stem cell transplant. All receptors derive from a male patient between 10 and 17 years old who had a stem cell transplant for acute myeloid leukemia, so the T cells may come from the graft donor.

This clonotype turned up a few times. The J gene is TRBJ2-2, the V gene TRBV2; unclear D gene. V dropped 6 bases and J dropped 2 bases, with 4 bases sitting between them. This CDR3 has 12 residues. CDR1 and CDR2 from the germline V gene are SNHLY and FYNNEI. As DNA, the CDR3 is TGTGCCAGCAGACAAAACACCGGGGAGCTGTTTTTT. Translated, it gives CASRQNTGELFF.

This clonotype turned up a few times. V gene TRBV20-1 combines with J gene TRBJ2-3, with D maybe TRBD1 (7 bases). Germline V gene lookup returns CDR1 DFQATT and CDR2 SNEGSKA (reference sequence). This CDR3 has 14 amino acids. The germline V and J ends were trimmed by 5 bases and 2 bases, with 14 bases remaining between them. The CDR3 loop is CSAQGGAFTDTQYF. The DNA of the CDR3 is TGCAGTGCTCAGGGGGGAGCCTTCACAGATACGCAGTATTTT.

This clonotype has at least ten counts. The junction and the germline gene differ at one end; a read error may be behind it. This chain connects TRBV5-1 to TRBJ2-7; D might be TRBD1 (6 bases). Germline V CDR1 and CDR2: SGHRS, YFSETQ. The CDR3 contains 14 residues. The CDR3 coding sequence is TGTGCCAGCAGCCTGACAGGTGGTGTGTACGAGCAGTACTTC. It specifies CASSLTGGVYEQYF.

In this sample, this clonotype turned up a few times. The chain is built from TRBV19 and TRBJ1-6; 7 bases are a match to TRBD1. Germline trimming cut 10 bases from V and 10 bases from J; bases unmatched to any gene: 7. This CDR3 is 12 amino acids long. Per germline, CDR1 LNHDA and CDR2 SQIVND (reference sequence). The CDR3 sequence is CATRQGESPLHF. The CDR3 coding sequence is TGTGCCACCAGACAGGGAGAATCACCCCTCCACTTT.

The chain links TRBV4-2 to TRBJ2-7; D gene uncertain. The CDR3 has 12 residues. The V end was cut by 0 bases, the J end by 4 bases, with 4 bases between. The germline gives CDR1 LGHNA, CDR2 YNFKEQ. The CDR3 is CASSQDRYEQYF. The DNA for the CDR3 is TGTGCCAGCAGCCAAGATCGGTACGAGCAGTACTTC.

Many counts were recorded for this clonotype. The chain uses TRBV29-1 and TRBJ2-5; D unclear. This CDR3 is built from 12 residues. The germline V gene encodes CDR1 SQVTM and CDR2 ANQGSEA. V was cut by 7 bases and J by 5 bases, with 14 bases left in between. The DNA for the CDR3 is TGCAGCGGGCGAGGTCTATCGGAGACCCAGTACTTC. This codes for CSGRGLSETQYF.

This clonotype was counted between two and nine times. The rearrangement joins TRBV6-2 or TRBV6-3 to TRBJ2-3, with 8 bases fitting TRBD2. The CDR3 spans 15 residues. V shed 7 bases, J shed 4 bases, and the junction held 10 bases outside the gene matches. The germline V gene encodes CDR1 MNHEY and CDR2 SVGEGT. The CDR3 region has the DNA TGTGCCAGCAACTTAGCGGGACGGGGCCCAGATACGCAGTATTTT. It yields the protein CASNLAGRGPDTQYF.

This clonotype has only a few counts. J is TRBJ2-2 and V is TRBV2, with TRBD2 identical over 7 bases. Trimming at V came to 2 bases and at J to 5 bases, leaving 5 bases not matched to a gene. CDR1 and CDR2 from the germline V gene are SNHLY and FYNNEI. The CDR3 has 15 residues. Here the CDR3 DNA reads TGTGCCAGCAGTGAACTCTCTAGCGGTACCGGGGAGCTGTTTTTT. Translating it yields CASSELSSGTGELFF. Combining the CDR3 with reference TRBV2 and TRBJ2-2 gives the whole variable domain EPEVTQTPSHQVTQMGQEVILRCVPISNHLYFYWYRQILGQKVEFLVSFYNNEISEKSEIFDDQFSVERPDGSNFTLKIRSTKLEDSAMYFCASSELSSGTGELFFGEGSRLTVL.

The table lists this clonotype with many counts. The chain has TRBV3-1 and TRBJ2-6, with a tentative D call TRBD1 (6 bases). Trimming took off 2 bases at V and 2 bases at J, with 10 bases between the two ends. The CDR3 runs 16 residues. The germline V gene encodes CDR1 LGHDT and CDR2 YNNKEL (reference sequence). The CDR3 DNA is TGTGCCAGCAGCCAAACAGGGCCCACTGGGGCCAACGTCCTGACTTTC. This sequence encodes CASSQTGPTGANVLTF.

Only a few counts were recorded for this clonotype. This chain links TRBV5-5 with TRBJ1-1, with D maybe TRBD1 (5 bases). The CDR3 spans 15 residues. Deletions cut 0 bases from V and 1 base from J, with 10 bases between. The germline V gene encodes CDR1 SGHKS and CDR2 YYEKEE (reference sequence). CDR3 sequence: CASSLVAGANTEAFF. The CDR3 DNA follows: TGTGCCAGCAGCTTGGTAGCCGGGGCGAACACTGAAGCTTTCTTT.

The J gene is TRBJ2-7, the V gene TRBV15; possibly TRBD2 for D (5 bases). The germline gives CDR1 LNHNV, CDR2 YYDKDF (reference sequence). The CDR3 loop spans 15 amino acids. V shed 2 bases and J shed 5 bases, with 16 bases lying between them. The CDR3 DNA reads TGTGCCACCAGCAGAACCGTGCCCTCGCGGGACGAGCAGTACTTC. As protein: CATSRTVPSRDEQYF.

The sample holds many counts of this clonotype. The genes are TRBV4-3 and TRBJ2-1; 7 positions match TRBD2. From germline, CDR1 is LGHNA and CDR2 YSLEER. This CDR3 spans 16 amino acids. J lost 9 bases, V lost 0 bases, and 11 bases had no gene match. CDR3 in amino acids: CASSQDRLAEWAEQFF. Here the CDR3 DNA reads TGCGCCAGCAGCCAAGATAGGCTAGCGGAGTGGGCTGAGCAGTTCTTC.

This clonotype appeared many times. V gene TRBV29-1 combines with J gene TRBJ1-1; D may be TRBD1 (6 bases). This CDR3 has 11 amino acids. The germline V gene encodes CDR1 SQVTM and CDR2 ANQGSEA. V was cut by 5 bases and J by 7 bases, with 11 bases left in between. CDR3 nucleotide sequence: TGCAGCGTTTTGGGGGGCAGTGAAGCTTTCTTT. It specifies CSVLGGSEAFF.

This CDR3 reads CASSLPAGGLGSPLHF. CDR3 nucleotide sequence: TGTGCCAGCAGTCTTCCTGCAGGGGGCCTCGGATCACCCCTCCACTTT. V usage is TRBV7-9 and J usage is TRBJ1-6; 8 nucleotides agree with TRBD1. This CDR3 has 16 amino acids. Germline CDR1 SEHNR, CDR2 FQNEAQ (reference sequence). V lost 6 bases, J lost 10 bases, and 14 bases stayed unmatched.

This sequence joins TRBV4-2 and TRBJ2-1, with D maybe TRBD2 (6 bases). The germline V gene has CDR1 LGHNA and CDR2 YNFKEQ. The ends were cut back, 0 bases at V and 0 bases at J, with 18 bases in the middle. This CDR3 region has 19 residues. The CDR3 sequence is CASSQDKGGGRSSYNEQFF. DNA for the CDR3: TGTGCCAGCAGCCAAGATAAAGGTGGGGGGAGGAGCTCCTACAATGAGCAGTTCTTC.

The CDR3 is CASSLGLLAGGQEQFF. The CDR3 DNA is TGCGCCAGCAGCTTGGGGCTCCTAGCGGGAGGACAAGAGCAGTTCTTC. The V and J genes are TRBV5-1 and TRBJ2-1; TRBD2 matches 11 bases. The CDR3 has 16 amino acids. Germline CDR1 SGHRS, CDR2 YFSETQ. The V gene end was trimmed by 0 bases and the J gene end by 10 bases; junction bases not matched to a gene: 9.